The clone carrying this T cell receptor beta chain was observed many times. A read error may produce the germline difference seen at one junction end. In the same sample, other DNA sequences code for this CDR3. The sample is drawn from a study of metastatic and nonmetastatic thyroid tumors. Study at large: From malignant and benign thyroid patients, repertoires in blood and in tumor or nodule tissue were compared.

Germline lookup yields CDR1 LNHNV and CDR2 YYDKDF (reference sequence). The CDR3 runs to 14 residues. Thyroid surgery was preceded by no treatment in any patient. TCRdb used MiXCR to call clones anew from the PCR reads. The data hold 85,000 to 100,000 clones, with roughly 12% observed a single time. This TCR was sampled from a female donor with papillary thyroid cancer or a benign thyroid nodule (not recorded which). Some clones in this sample may be carry-over from other donors' samples. This chain links TRBV15 with TRBJ2-3; 7 nucleotides align to TRBD1. The sequencing sample was made of blood. CDR3 nucleotide sequence: TGTGCCACCAGCAGTAGACAGGGAACAGATACACAGTATTTT. Translation: CATSSRQGTDTQYF.